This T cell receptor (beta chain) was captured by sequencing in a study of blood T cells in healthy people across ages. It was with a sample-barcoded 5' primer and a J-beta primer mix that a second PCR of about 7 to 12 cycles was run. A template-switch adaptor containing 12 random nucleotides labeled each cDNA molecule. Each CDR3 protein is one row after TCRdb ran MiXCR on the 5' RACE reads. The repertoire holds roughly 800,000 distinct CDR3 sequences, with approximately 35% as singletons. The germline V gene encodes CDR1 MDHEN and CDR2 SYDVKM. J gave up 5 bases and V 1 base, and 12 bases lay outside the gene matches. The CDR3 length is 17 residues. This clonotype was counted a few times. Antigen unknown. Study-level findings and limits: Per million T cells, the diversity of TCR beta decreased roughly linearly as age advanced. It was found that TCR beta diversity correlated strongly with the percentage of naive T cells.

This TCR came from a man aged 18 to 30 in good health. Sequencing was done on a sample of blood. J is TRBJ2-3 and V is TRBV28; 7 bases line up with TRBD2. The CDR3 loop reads CASSLSVAAGDRDTQYF. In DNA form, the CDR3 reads TGTGCCAGCAGTTTATCTGTGGCGGCGGGGGATAGAGATACGCAGTATTTT.